This TCR beta chain was identified in a study of beta chain features in type 1 diabetes. About this clone: Antigen unknown.

Study-level results: The study found that naive, central memory and Treg TCRB repertoires appeared more similar in patients than in healthy donors.

Per donor, one heparinised blood draw averaged roughly 110 mL. The sequenced template was cDNA made from the entire isolated RNA. Method: immunoSEQ multiplex PCR; TCRdb's copy keeps in-frame clones and lacks some. The sample holds around 160,000 clones, about 50% seen once. The TCR comes from a young man in good health. Source material: Tregs from blood.

Here the CDR3 DNA reads TGTGCCAGCAAATTGGCGGGGTCCTCCTATAATTCACCCCTCCACTTT. This sequence encodes CASKLAGSSYNSPLHF. The chain combines TRBV7-8 with TRBJ1-6; D not resolved. The CDR3 length is 16 residues. The germline V and J ends were trimmed by 7 bases and 0 bases, with 13 bases remaining between them. The germline CDR1 and CDR2 sequences are SGHVS and FQNEAQ. The full variable domain, with the rest looked up from reference TRBV7-8 and TRBJ1-6, is GAGVSQSPRYKVAKRGQDVALRCDPISGHVSLFWYQQALGQGPEFLTYFQNEAQLDKSGLPSDRFFAERPEGSVSTLKIQRTQQEDSAVYLCASKLAGSSYNSPLHFGNGTRLTVT.